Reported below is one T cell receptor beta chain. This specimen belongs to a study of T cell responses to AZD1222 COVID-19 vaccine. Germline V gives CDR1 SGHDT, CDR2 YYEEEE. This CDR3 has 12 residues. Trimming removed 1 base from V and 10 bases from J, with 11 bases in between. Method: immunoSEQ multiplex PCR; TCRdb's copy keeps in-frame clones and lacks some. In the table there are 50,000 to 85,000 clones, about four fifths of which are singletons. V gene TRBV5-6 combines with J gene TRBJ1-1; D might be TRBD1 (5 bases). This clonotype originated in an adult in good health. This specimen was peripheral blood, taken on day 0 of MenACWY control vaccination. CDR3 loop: CASSLTGGRAFF. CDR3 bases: TGTGCCAGCAGCTTGACGGGGGGTCGAGCTTTCTTT.